The next 15 T cell receptor beta chains were all read from a single sample in a study of OX40 agonist ivuxolimab in advanced cancers. Profiled with immunoSEQ multiplex PCR; TCRdb holds only in-frame clones, not every one. The sample contains under 75,000 clones, about four fifths of which appear only once. The specimen was CD4+ or CD8+ T cells sorted from blood, collected in a trial of the OX40 agonist ivuxolimab. All receptors derive from an adult with an advanced solid tumor such as melanoma, head and neck, liver or kidney cancer.

As for this clone: The same CDR3 can be traced to other DNA sequences in this sample. This CDR3 reads CASSIRSSGSSYNEQFF. The CDR3 region has the DNA TGTGCCAGTAGTATAAGGTCTAGCGGGAGCTCCTACAATGAGCAGTTCTTC. The chain recombines TRBV19 with TRBJ2-1; 10 nucleotides line up with TRBD2. Germline trimming cut 2 bases from V and 0 bases from J; bases unmatched to any gene: 4. This CDR3 has 17 amino acids. Looked up from germline, CDR1 is LNHDA and CDR2 is SQIVND (reference sequence).

This chain connects TRBV19 to TRBJ2-1; 9 bases are shared with TRBD1. The germline V gene has CDR1 LNHDA and CDR2 SQIVND (reference sequence). V was clipped by 5 bases and J by 8 bases; unmatched bases: 7. The CDR3 totals 14 residues. The CDR3 spells CASSLRTGDDEQFF. CDR3 coding DNA: TGTGCCAGTAGTCTTAGGACAGGGGATGATGAGCAGTTCTTC.

The chain has TRBV30 and TRBJ1-5; D is uncertain. Trimming pared 4 bases from V and 0 bases from J, leaving 7 bases between. The CDR3 runs to 13 residues. Germline V gene sequence: CDR1 GTSNPN, CDR2 SVGIG (reference sequence). The DNA of the CDR3 is TGTGCCTGGAACCTGGATAGCAATCAGCCCCAGCATTTT. The encoded protein is CAWNLDSNQPQHF. The entire variable domain, with the rest obtained from reference TRBV30 and TRBJ1-5, is as follows: SQTIHQWPATLVQPVGSPLSLECTVEGTSNPNLYWYRQAAGRGLQLLFYSVGIGQISSEVPQNLSASRPQDRQFILSSKKLLLSDSGFYLCAWNLDSNQPQHFGDGTRLSIL.

The chain joins TRBV6-5 to TRBJ2-7; TRBD1 agrees at 10 bases. Germline-derived CDR1 and CDR2 are MNHEY and SVGAGI. There are 15 residues in the CDR3. V lost 5 bases, J lost 0 bases, and 4 bases stayed unmatched. The CDR3 region is CASSAGQGRSYEQYF. Written as DNA, the CDR3 is TGTGCCAGCAGTGCGGGACAGGGGCGCTCCTACGAGCAGTACTTC.

A few counts support this clone. V gene TRBV4-2 combines with J gene TRBJ1-2, with a tentative D call TRBD1 (5 bases). This CDR3 contains 15 residues. Trimming took off 2 bases at V and 1 base at J, with 11 bases between the two ends. The V gene's germline CDR1 is LGHNA and CDR2 YNFKEQ. The CDR3 DNA reads TGTGCCAGCAGCCAACTAGGACACCTTAACTATGGCTACACCTTC. The encoded protein is CASSQLGHLNYGYTF.

This rearrangement joins TRBV7-3 to TRBJ2-3; D may be TRBD1 (5 bases). Trimming stripped 3 bases from V and 2 bases from J, with 9 bases between. The CDR3 loop spans 14 amino acids. Germline V lookup: CDR1 SGHTA, CDR2 FQGTGA. The CDR3 region is CASSFTGTTDTQYF. CDR3 nucleotides: TGTGCCAGCAGCTTCACAGGAACCACAGATACGCAGTATTTT.

The CDR3 DNA sequence: TGTGCCAGCCGCCTTAGGGACAGAAGCACAGATACGCAGTATTTT. Its translation: CASRLRDRSTDTQYF. V gene TRBV5-4 combines with J gene TRBJ2-3, with 7 bases that match TRBD1. The CDR3 contains 15 residues. The trim removed 7 bases at V and 0 bases at J, leaving 8 bases unmatched. CDR1 and CDR2 from the germline V gene are SGHNT and YYREEE (reference sequence).

The chain carries TRBV27 and TRBJ2-7; 8 bases match TRBD1. Per germline, CDR1 MNHEY and CDR2 SMNVEV (reference sequence). Trimming took 5 bases from V and 3 from J; bases not matched to a gene: 6. CDR3 length: 14 residues. The CDR3 reads CASSTGGSVYEQYF. DNA for the CDR3: TGTGCCAGCAGTACAGGGGGTAGTGTCTACGAGCAGTACTTC.

The V gene is TRBV5-1, the J gene TRBJ2-5; possibly TRBD1 for D (5 bases). Trimming left V 0 bases short and J 5 bases short, with 11 bases between. This CDR3 comprises 14 residues. Germline V gene data show CDR1 as SGHRS and CDR2 as YFSETQ. CDR3 sequence reads: CASSLGAGMETQYF. In nucleotides, the CDR3 is TGCGCCAGCAGCTTGGGGGCAGGGATGGAGACCCAGTACTTC.

The sample holds a few counts of this clone. DNA of the CDR3: TGCAGCGTTGTATGGGGGGGCGGGGAGCTGTTTTTT. It yields the protein CSVVWGGGELFF. The V and J genes are TRBV29-1 and TRBJ2-2; 7 positions agree with TRBD2. Looked up from germline, CDR1 is SQVTM and CDR2 is ANQGSEA. CDR3 length equals 12 residues. V was pared by 4 bases and J by 7 bases, with 3 bases of the junction left unmatched.

This chain uses TRBV4-2 with TRBJ2-3, with 7 positions matching TRBD2. The CDR3 runs to 16 residues. Trimming at V came to 10 bases and at J to 0 bases, leaving 13 bases not matched to a gene. Germline-derived CDR1 and CDR2 are LGHNA and YNFKEQ. The CDR3 DNA sequence: TGTGCCACCACCCGGGACGGGGGGTCTAGCACAGATACGCAGTATTTT. The encoded protein is CATTRDGGSSTDTQYF.

The chain couples TRBV7-9 to TRBJ1-3, with 7 positions matching TRBD1. The J segment lost 4 bases and the V segment lost 3 bases, leaving 6 bases of the junction unmatched. The CDR3 has 15 residues. Germline V gene lookup returns CDR1 SEHNR and CDR2 FQNEAQ (reference sequence). The CDR3 coding sequence is TGTGCCAGCAGCTTGGCCGGACAGGAGGGAAACACCATATATTTT. Its protein is CASSLAGQEGNTIYF.

The rearrangement joins TRBV4-1 to TRBJ2-7, with D maybe TRBD2 (6 bases). The V and J ends lost 1 base and 4 bases respectively, with 17 bases between them. CDR1 MGHRA and CDR2 YSYEKL come from the germline V gene. This CDR3 comprises 16 residues. CDR3 sequence: CASSQVPGLPIYEQYF. The CDR3 coding sequence is TGCGCCAGCAGCCAAGTGCCGGGACTCCCCATTTACGAGCAGTACTTC.

This chain links TRBV19 with TRBJ1-1; D is perhaps TRBD1 (5 bases). The V gene's germline CDR1 is LNHDA and CDR2 SQIVND (reference sequence). Trimming left V 3 bases short and J 0 bases short, with 11 bases between. CDR3 length: 15 amino acids. CDR3 in amino acids: CASSMWGNMNTEAFF. Written as DNA, the CDR3 is TGTGCCAGTAGTATGTGGGGGAACATGAACACTGAAGCTTTCTTT.

The rearrangement uses TRBV19 and TRBJ2-5; TRBD1 is a possible D gene (5 bases). V lost 5 bases and J 5 bases, leaving 18 bases between the germline ends. The CDR3 runs 15 residues. CDR1 is LNHDA, CDR2 SQIVND, per germline (reference sequence). The CDR3 loop is CASSSSPQGGETQYF. CDR3 in DNA: TGTGCCAGTAGTTCATCACCCCAGGGTGGGGAGACCCAGTACTTC.